These T cell receptor beta chains were read from a single sample in a study of blood T cell repertoires in COVID-19. Sequenced by immunoSEQ multiplex PCR; TCRdb stores in-frame clones only, minus some. The sample has approximately 300,000 clones; roughly nine tenths are singletons. Material for sequencing was peripheral blood. The source of these receptors is a man aged 18 to 35 who had recovered from COVID-19. Both conserved end residues are part of each CDR3. Each record gives: J gene, V gene, CDR3 protein.

TRBJ2-5 | TRBV7-6 | CASSLVGQGTWETQYF
TRBJ2-7 | TRBV27 | CASSSGSSYEQYF
TRBJ2-7 | TRBV4-3 | CASSQDHRGQTYEQYF
TRBJ2-1 | TRBV10-1 | CASSDPGGSYNEQFF
TRBJ2-2 | TRBV5-1 | CASSYDSNTGELFF
TRBJ2-7 | TRBV12-5 | CASAVDRGRTYEQYF
TRBJ2-2 | TRBV3-1/TRBV3-2 | CASSQGIRGNTGELFF
TRBJ1-1 | TRBV5-8 | CASSFLLDSALNTEAFF
TRBJ2-3 | TRBV6-2/TRBV6-3 | CASSYGGGDTDTQYF
TRBJ1-5 | TRBV15 | CATSRGIGTVSNQPQHF
TRBJ1-1 | TRBV6-5 | CASSQQVNTEAFF
TRBJ2-7 | TRBV7-9 | CASSARQGANEEQYF
TRBJ1-6 | TRBV3-1/TRBV3-2 | CASSQGQSESPLHF
TRBJ1-2 | TRBV27 | CASSSRQGNYGYTF
TRBJ2-5 | TRBV19 | CASKENGRRETQYF
TRBJ2-7 | TRBV6-6 | CATRVAGDEQYF
TRBJ1-1 | TRBV15 | CATSEQGVEAFF
TRBJ1-2 | TRBV16 | CASSQSGQLFYGYTF
TRBJ2-7 | TRBV10-3 | CAISESGDEQYF
TRBJ1-6 | TRBV6-1 | CASSEMGTGSPLHF
TRBJ2-7 | TRBV18 | CASSPPSLAGYDEQYF
TRBJ1-2 | TRBV7-9 | CASSTGGEPYGYTF
TRBJ2-1 | TRBV19 | CASSIQTDSYNEQFF
TRBJ2-7 | TRBV3-1/TRBV3-2 | CASSLSGLAYEQYF
TRBJ2-1 | TRBV6-2/TRBV6-3 | CASSYALAGEGYEQFF
TRBJ1-1 | TRBV27 | CASSLWGQMNTEAFF
TRBJ1-2 | TRBV7-2 | CASSLQGGNYGYTF
TRBJ2-3 | TRBV19 | CASSMRTGTRTDTQYF
TRBJ2-7 | TRBV7-9 | CASSPGTGNGYEQYF
TRBJ2-3 | TRBV14 | CASSHLAGGRDTQYF
TRBJ1-1 | TRBV28 | CASLRGPNTEAFF
TRBJ1-5 | TRBV10-3 | CAIRKTYDQPQHF
TRBJ1-1 | TRBV18 | CASSPQGDNTEAFF
TRBJ1-2 | TRBV6-5 | CASIEGAPFAYGYTF
TRBJ2-2 | TRBV6-6 | CASSYTLAPGELFF
TRBJ1-4 | TRBV15 | CATRKGTGDNEKLFF
TRBJ1-6 | TRBV6-6 | CASNPDFNSPLHF
TRBJ1-2 | TRBV6-5 | CASSSLPGQGRYGYTF
TRBJ2-3 | TRBV7-9 | CASSSQGLSTDTQYF
TRBJ2-7 | TRBV7-9 | CASSTLTGPNEQYF
TRBJ1-1 | TRBV5-1 | CASSSAPGLLNTEAFF